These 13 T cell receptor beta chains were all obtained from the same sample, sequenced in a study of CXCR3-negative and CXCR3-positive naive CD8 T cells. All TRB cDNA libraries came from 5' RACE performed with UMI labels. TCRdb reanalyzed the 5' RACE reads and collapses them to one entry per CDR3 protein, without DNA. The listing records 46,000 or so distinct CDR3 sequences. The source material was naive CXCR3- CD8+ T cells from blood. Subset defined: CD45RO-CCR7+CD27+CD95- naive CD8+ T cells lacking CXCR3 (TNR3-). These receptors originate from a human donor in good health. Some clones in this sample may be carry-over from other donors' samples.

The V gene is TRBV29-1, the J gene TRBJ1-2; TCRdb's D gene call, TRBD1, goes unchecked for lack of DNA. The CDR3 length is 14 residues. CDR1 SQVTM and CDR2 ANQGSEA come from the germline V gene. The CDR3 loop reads CSVPNLGGTYGYTF.

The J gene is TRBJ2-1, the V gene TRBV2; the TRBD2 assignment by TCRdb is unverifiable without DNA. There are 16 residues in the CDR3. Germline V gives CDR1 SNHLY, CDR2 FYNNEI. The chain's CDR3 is CASSEAGLGGNNEQFF. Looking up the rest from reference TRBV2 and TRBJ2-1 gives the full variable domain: EPEVTQTPSHQVTQMGQEVILRCVPISNHLYFYWYRQILGQKVEFLVSFYNNEISEKSEIFDDQFSVERPDGSNFTLKIRSTKLEDSAMYFCASSEAGLGGNNEQFFGPGTRLTVL.

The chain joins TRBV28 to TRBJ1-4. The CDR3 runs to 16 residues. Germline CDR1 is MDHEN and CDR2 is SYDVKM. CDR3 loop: CASSLSQPRTNEKLFF.

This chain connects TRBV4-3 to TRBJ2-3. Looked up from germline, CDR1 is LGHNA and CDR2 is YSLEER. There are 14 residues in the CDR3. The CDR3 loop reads CASSSSVVPDTQYF.

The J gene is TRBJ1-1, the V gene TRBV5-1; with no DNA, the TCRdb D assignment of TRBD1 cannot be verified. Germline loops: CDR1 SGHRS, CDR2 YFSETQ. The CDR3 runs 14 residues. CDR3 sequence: CASSLEGVGTEAFF.

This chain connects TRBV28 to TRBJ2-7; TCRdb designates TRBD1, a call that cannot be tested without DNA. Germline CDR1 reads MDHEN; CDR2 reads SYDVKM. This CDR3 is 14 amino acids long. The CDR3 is CASSRWGGPYEQYF. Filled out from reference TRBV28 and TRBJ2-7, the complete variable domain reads DVKVTQSSRYLVKRTGEKVFLECVQDMDHENMFWYRQDPGLGLRLIYFSYDVKMKEKGDIPEGYSVSREKKERFSLILESASTNQTSMYLCASSRWGGPYEQYFGPGTRLTVT.

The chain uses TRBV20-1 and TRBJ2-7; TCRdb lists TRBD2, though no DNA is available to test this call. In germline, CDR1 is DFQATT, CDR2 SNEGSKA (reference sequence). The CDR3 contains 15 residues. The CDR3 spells CSAILAARISYEQYF.

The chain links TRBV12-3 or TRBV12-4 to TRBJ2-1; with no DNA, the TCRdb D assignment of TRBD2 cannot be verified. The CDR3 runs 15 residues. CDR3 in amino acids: CASTNIGLADEGQFF.

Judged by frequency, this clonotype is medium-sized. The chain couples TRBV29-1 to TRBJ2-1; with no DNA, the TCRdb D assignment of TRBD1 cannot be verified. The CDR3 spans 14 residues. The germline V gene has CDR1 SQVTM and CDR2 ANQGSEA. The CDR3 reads CSVEDPPRQNEQFF.

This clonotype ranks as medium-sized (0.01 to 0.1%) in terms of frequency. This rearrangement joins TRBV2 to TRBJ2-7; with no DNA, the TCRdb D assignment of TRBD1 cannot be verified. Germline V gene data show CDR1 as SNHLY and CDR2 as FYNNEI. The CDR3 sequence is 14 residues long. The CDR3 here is CASSEGGQNYEQYF.

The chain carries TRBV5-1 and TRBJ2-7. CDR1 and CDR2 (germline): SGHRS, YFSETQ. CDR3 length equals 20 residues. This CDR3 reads CASSLGRTSDVNLYTYEQYF.

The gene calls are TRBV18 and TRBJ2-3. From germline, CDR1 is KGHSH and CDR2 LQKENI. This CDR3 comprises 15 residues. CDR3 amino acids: CASSPPSWDTDTQYF.

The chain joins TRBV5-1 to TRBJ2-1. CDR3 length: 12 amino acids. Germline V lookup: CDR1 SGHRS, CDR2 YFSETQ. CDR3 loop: CASSLGGSEQFF.